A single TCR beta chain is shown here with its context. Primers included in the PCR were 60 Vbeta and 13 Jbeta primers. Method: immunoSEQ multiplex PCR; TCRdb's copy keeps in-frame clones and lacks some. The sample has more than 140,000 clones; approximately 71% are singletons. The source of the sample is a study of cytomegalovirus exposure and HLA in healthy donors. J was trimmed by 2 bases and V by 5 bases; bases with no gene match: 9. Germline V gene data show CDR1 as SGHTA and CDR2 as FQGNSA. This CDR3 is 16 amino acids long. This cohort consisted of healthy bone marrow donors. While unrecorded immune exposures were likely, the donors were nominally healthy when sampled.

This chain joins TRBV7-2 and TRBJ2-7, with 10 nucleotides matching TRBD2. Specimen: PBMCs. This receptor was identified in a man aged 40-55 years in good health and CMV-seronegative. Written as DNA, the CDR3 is TGTGCCAGCAGCAGGATTAGCGGGGGGATCCCCTACGAGCAGTACTTC. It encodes CASSRISGGIPYEQYF. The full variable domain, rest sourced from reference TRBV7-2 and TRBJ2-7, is GAGVSQSPSNKVTEKGKDVELRCDPISGHTALYWYRQSLGQGLEFLIYFQGNSAPDKSGLPSDRFSAERTGGSVSTLTIQRTQQEDSAVYLCASSRISGGIPYEQYFGPGTRLTVT.